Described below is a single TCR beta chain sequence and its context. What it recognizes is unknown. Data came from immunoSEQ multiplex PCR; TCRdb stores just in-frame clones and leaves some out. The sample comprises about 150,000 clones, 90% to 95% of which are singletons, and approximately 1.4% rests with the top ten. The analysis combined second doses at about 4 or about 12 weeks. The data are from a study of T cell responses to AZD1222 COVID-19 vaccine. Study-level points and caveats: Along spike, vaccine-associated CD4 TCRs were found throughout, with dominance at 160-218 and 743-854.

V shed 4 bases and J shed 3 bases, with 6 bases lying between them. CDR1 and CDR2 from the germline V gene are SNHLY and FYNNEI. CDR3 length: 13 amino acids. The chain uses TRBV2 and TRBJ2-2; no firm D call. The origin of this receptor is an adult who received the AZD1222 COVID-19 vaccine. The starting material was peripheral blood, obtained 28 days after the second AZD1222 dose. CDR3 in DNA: TGTGCCAGCAGTGGCTGGGACACCGGGGAGCTGTTTTTT. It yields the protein CASSGWDTGELFF.